This T cell receptor (beta chain) was obtained from a study of cytomegalovirus exposure and HLA in healthy donors. Primers included in the PCR were 60 Vbeta and 13 Jbeta primers. TCRdb's copy holds only in-frame clones and misses some; the assay was immunoSEQ multiplex PCR. The table lists 99,000 or so clones, more than 9.5% of them singletons. Study conclusions and caveats: Based on reports, TCR beta sequences accurately predicted HLA-A and HLA-B alleles for most subjects. Later analysis revealed greater clonal expansion in HLA-associated TCR beta chains than in equally common others. TRBV6-2, TRBV6-3 and some other V segments were excluded as indistinguishable.

The table lists this clone with a few counts. Its cognate antigen is unknown. Germline V lookup: CDR1 LNHNV, CDR2 YYDKDF (reference sequence). The ends were cut back, 5 bases at V and 3 bases at J, with 10 bases in the middle. The CDR3 contains 14 residues. The clonotype was recovered from a man aged 35-49 years in good health and CMV-seropositive. This rearrangement joins TRBV15 to TRBJ2-2; the D gene is possibly TRBD1 (6 bases). Specimen: PBMCs. The CDR3 DNA reads TGTGCCACCAGCGGGACACCAGACACCGGGGAGCTGTTTTTT. The encoded protein is CATSGTPDTGELFF.